Listed here are 13 T cell receptor beta chains from one sample, sequenced in a study of T cell repertoires in ileal Crohn's disease. TCRdb's copy holds only in-frame clones and misses some; the assay was immunoSEQ multiplex PCR. The sample has about 15,000 clones, roughly 78% seen once. What was sequenced was ileal tissue. The receptors were gathered from an adult with Crohn's disease.

The rearrangement uses TRBV19 and TRBJ2-7; D possibly corresponds to TRBD1 (5 bases). Trimming took 0 bases from V and 6 from J, leaving 9 bases between them. The CDR3 length is 13 residues. The germline V gene has CDR1 LNHDA and CDR2 SQIVND (reference sequence). As DNA, the CDR3 is TGTGCCAGTAGTATAGACGGCCAGGGCGAGCAGTACGTC. This sequence encodes CASSIDGQGEQYV.

This CDR3 is CASSTDRGTSGAPLHF. For the CDR3, the DNA is TGTGCCAGCAGTACGGACAGGGGAACATCCGGGGCACCCCTCCACTTT. This rearrangement joins TRBV27 to TRBJ1-6; 9 bases align to TRBD1. CDR3 size: 16 residues. In germline, CDR1 is MNHEY, CDR2 SMNVEV (reference sequence). V shed 5 bases, J shed 11 bases, and the junction held 13 bases outside the gene matches.

In the case of this clone: Other DNA sequences in this specimen translate into the identical CDR3. This CDR3 is CASRGTGGNYGYTF. As DNA, the CDR3 is TGTGCCAGCAGGGGGACAGGGGGTAACTATGGCTACACCTTC. V usage is TRBV6-5 and J usage is TRBJ1-2; 11 nucleotides agree with TRBD1. The J segment lost 1 base and the V segment lost 6 bases, leaving 1 base of the junction unmatched. This CDR3 region has 14 residues. The V gene's germline CDR1 is MNHEY and CDR2 SVGAGI.

The chain is built from TRBV11-3 and TRBJ1-1; the D is unclear. Between the trimmed V and J ends, which lost 1 base and 2 bases, there was a span of 5 bases. CDR1 is SGHNT, CDR2 YENEEA, per germline. The CDR3 runs 13 residues. For the CDR3, the DNA is TGTGCCAGCAGCTTAGGCGGCAACACTGAAGCTTTCTTT. This encodes CASSLGGNTEAFF.

The V gene is TRBV5-4, the J gene TRBJ1-1; D is possibly TRBD1 (5 bases). Germline CDR1 is SGHNT and CDR2 is YYREEE (reference sequence). Trimming shortened V by 1 base and J by 2 bases, and 12 bases separated the two germline ends. This CDR3 is built from 15 residues. The CDR3 loop reads CASSLPDGGNTEAFF. DNA of the CDR3: TGTGCCAGCAGCTTGCCGGACGGGGGAAACACTGAAGCTTTCTTT.

The chain combines TRBV28 with TRBJ1-1, with 9 bases identical to TRBD1. J gave up 11 bases and V 6 bases, and 4 bases lay outside the gene matches. The CDR3 totals 11 residues. CDR1 is MDHEN and CDR2 is SYDVKM in the germline V gene. The CDR3: CASSNRGLAFF. CDR3 coding DNA: TGTGCCAGCAGCAACAGGGGGCTGGCTTTCTTT.

J is TRBJ1-2 and V is TRBV5-6, with 9 positions matching TRBD1. The germline gives CDR1 SGHDT, CDR2 YYEEEE. CDR3 size: 15 residues. The V gene end was trimmed by 4 bases and the J gene end by 8 bases; junction bases not matched to a gene: 12. CDR3 in amino acids: CASSTQTGGSGGYTF. The CDR3, as DNA: TGTGCCAGCAGCACTCAGACAGGGGGATCAGGAGGCTACACCTTC. Filled out from reference TRBV5-6 and TRBJ1-2, the complete variable domain reads DAGVTQSPTHLIKTRGQQVTLRCSPKSGHDTVSWYQQALGQGPQFIFQYYEEEERQRGNFPDRFSGHQFPNYSSELNVNALLLGDSALYLCASSTQTGGSGGYTFGSGTRLTVV.

This clone was recorded once. The chain employs TRBV6-1 and TRBJ1-2, with 7 bases fitting TRBD1. The CDR3 extends over 14 amino acids. The V gene end was trimmed by 4 bases and the J gene end by 4 bases; junction bases not matched to a gene: 6. Germline V CDR1 and CDR2: MNHNS, SASEGT. The chain's CDR3 is CASSGGTVTYGYTF. CDR3 bases: TGTGCCAGCAGTGGTGGGACAGTAACCTATGGCTACACCTTC.

The chain carries TRBV2 and TRBJ2-1; 10 positions agree with TRBD2. The V and J ends lost 7 bases and 7 bases, in that order; junction bases with no gene match: 4. Germline V gives CDR1 SNHLY, CDR2 FYNNEI. This CDR3 is built from 13 residues. DNA of the CDR3: TGTGCCAGCAAGAGCGGGGGGGCAAATGAGCAGTTCTTC. Encoded protein: CASKSGGANEQFF.

This chain joins TRBV28 and TRBJ1-1; D ambiguous. The CDR3 has 11 residues. V was trimmed by 3 bases and J by 6 bases, leaving 5 bases between them. Germline V gives CDR1 MDHEN, CDR2 SYDVKM. DNA for the CDR3: TGTGCCAGCAGTTTTTATTCTGAAGCTTTCTTT. This gives the protein CASSFYSEAFF.

This rearrangement joins TRBV5-6 to TRBJ2-1; D is unclear. This CDR3 region has 14 residues. V was trimmed by 0 bases and J by 1 base, leaving 5 bases between them. CDR1 SGHDT and CDR2 YYEEEE come from the germline V gene. The CDR3 loop reads CASSLGQSYNEQFF. The CDR3 DNA reads as TGTGCCAGCAGCTTGGGGCAGTCCTACAATGAGCAGTTCTTC.

This chain joins TRBV4-1 and TRBJ2-3; no clear D. The germline V gene encodes CDR1 MGHRA and CDR2 YSYEKL. This CDR3 spans 15 amino acids. V lost 1 base to trimming and J lost 1 base, with 9 bases between them. The chain's CDR3 is CASSQVASGTDTQYF. DNA for the CDR3: TGCGCCAGCAGCCAAGTTGCGTCGGGCACAGATACGCAGTATTTT.

This clone was picked up a small number of times. The chain links TRBV11-2 to TRBJ1-1; possible D gene TRBD1, 5 bases. This CDR3 comprises 14 residues. V was trimmed by 2 bases and J by 0 bases, leaving 7 bases between them. Germline CDR1 and CDR2: SGHAT and FQNNGV. This chain's CDR3 is CASSLNRLNTEAFF. CDR3 sequence (DNA): TGTGCCAGCAGCTTAAACAGGTTGAACACTGAAGCTTTCTTT.